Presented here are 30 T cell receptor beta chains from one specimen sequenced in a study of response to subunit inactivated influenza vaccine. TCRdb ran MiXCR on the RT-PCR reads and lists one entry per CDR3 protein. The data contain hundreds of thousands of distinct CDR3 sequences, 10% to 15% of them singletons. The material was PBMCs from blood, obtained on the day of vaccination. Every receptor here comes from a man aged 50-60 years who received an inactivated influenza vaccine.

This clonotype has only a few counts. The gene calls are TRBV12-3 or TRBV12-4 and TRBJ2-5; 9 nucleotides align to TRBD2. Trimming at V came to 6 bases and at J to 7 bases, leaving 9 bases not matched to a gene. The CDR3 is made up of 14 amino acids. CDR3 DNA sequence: TGTGCCAGCAGCCTTGGGACTAGCAGTCGGACCCAGTACTTC. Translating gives CASSLGTSSRTQYF.

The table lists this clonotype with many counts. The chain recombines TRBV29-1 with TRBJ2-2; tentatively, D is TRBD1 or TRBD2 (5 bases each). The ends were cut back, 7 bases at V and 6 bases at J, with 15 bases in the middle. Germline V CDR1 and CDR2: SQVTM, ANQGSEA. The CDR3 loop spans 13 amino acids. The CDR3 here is CSGGTAAAGELFF. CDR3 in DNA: TGCAGCGGGGGGACGGCCGCGGCCGGGGAGCTGTTTTTT.

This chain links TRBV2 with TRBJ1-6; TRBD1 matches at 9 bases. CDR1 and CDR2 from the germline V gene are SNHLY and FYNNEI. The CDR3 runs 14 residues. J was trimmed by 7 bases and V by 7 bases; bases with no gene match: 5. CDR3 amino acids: CASKRTGANSPLHF. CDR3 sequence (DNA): TGTGCCAGCAAAAGGACAGGGGCAAATTCACCCCTCCACTTT.

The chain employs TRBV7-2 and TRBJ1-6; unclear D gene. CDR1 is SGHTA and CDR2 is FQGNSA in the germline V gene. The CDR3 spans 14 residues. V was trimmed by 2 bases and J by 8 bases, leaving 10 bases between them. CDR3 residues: CASSLWTGDSPLHF. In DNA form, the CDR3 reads TGTGCCAGCAGCTTATGGACTGGGGATTCACCCCTCCACTTT.

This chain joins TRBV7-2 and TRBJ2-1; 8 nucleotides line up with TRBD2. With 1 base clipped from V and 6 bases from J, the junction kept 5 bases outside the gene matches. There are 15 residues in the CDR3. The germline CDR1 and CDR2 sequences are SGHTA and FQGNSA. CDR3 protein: CASSLVGLASNEQFF. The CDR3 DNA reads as TGTGCCAGCAGCTTAGTTGGACTAGCCTCCAATGAGCAGTTCTTC. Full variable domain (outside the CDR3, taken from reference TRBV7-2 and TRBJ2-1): GAGVSQSPSNKVTEKGKDVELRCDPISGHTALYWYRQSLGQGLEFLIYFQGNSAPDKSGLPSDRFSAERTGGSVSTLTIQRTQQEDSAVYLCASSLVGLASNEQFFGPGTRLTVL.

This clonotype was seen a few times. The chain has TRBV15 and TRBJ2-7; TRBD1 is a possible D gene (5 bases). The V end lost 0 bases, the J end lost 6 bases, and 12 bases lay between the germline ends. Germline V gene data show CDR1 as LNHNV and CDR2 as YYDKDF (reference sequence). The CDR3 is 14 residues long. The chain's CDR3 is CATSREDTLPEQYF. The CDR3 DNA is TGTGCCACCAGCAGAGAGGACACCCTTCCCGAGCAGTACTTC.

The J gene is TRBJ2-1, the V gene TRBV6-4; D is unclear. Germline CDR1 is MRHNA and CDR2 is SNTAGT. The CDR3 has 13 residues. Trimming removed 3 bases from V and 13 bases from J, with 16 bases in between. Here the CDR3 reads CASSESTNVPQFF. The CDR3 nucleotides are TGTGCCAGCAGTGAATCAACAAACGTCCCCCAGTTCTTC.

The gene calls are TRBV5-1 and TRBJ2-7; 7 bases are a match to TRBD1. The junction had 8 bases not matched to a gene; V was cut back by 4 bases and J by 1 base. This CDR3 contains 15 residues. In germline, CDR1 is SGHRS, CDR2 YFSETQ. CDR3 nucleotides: TGCGCCAGCAGCATGGACAGGCAGGGTTCCTACGAGCAGTACTTC. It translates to CASSMDRQGSYEQYF.

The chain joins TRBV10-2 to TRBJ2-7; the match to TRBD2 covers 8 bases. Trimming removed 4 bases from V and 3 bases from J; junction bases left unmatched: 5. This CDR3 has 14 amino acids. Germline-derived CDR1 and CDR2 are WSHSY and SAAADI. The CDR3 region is CASSGPGGDYEQYF. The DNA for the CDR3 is TGCGCCAGCAGTGGTCCGGGAGGGGACTACGAGCAGTACTTC.

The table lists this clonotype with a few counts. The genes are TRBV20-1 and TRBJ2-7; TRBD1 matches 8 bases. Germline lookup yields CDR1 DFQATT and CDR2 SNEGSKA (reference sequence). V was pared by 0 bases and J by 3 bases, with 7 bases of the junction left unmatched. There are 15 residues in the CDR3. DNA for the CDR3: TGCAGTGCTAGAGATTTGGGACAGGTGAACTACGAGCAGTACTTC. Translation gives CSARDLGQVNYEQYF.

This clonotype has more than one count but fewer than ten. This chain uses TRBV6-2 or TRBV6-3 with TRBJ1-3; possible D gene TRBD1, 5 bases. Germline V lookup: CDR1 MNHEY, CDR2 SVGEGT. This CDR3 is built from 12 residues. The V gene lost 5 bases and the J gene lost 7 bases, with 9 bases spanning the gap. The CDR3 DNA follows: TGTGCCAGCAGTCCGGGGCTGAACACCATATATTTT. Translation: CASSPGLNTIYF.

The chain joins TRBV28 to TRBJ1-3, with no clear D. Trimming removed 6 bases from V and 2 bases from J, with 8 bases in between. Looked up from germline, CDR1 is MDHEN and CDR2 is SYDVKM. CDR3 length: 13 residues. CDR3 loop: CASSYPTGNTIYF. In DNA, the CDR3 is TGTGCCAGCAGCTACCCCACTGGAAACACCATATATTTT. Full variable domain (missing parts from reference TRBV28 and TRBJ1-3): DVKVTQSSRYLVKRTGEKVFLECVQDMDHENMFWYRQDPGLGLRLIYFSYDVKMKEKGDIPEGYSVSREKKERFSLILESASTNQTSMYLCASSYPTGNTIYFGEGSWLTVV.

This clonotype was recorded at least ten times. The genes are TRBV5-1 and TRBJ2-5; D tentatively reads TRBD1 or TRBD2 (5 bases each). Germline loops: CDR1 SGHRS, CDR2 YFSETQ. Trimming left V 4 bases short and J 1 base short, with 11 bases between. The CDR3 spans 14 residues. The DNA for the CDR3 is TGCGCCAGCAGCCCTGGGACCAGCCAAGAGACCCAGTACTTC. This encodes CASSPGTSQETQYF. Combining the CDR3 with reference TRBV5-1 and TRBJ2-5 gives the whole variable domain KAGVTQTPRYLIKTRGQQVTLSCSPISGHRSVSWYQQTPGQGLQFLFEYFSETQRNKGNFPGRFSGRQFSNSRSEMNVSTLELGDSALYLCASSPGTSQETQYFGPGTRLLVL.

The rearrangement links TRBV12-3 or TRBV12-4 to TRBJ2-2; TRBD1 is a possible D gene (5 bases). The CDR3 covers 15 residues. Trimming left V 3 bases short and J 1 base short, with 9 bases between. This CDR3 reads CASSFNQGNTGELFF. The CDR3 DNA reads TGTGCCAGCAGTTTCAATCAGGGGAACACCGGGGAGCTGTTTTTT.

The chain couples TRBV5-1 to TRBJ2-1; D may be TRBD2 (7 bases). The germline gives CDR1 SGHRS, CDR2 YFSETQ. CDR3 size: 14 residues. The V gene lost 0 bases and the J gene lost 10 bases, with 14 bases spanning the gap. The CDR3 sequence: CASSLEGGRSEQFF. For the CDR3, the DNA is TGCGCCAGCAGCTTGGAGGGGGGGAGGAGCGAGCAGTTCTTC.

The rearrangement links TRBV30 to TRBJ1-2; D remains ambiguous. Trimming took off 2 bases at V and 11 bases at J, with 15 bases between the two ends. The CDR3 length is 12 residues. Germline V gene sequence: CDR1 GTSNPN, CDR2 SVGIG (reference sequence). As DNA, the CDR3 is TGTGCCTGGAGTATGCTAGGTAGTCCTTACACCTTC. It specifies CAWSMLGSPYTF.

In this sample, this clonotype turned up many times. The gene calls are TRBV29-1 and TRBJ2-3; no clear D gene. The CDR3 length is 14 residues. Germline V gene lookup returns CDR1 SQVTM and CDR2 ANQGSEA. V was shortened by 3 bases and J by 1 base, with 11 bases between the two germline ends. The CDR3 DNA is TGCAGCGTTGAGCTACTGGTTGGCACAGATACGCAGTATTTT. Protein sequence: CSVELLVGTDTQYF.

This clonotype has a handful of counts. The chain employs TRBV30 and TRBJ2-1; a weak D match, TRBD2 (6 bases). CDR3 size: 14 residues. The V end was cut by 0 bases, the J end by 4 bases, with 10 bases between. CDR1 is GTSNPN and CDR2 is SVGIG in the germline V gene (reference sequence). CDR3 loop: CAWSVSGRYNEQFF. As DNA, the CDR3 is TGTGCCTGGAGTGTTAGCGGTCGTTACAATGAGCAGTTCTTC.

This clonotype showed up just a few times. CDR3 region: CASSFIPGDNQPQHF. The CDR3 DNA follows: TGCGCCAGCAGCTTTATCCCAGGGGACAATCAGCCCCAGCATTTT. The chain carries TRBV5-1 and TRBJ1-5; tentative D call: TRBD1 (6 bases). V lost 2 bases and J lost 3, with 12 bases in between. The germline CDR1 and CDR2 sequences are SGHRS and YFSETQ. This CDR3 comprises 15 residues.

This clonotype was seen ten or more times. The CDR3 loop is CASSPDRVLVGELFF. The CDR3 DNA sequence: TGTGCCAGCAGCCCGGACAGGGTATTGGTCGGGGAGCTGTTTTTT. The V and J genes are TRBV27 and TRBJ2-2, with 8 bases aligning to TRBD1. Germline loops: CDR1 MNHEY, CDR2 SMNVEV (reference sequence). J was trimmed by 7 bases and V by 6 bases; bases with no gene match: 10. The CDR3 runs 15 residues.

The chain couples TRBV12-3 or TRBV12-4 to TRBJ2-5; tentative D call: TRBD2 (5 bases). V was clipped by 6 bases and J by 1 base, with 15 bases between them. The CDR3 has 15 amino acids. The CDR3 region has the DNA TGTGCCAGCAGCTTTCCCGGCGGGCTCCAAGAGACCCAGTACTTC. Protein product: CASSFPGGLQETQYF.

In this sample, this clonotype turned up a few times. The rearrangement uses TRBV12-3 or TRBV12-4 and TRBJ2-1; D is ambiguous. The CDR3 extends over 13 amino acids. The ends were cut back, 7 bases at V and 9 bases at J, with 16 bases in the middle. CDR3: CASTLLDYGEQFF. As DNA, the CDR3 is TGTGCCAGCACCTTGCTGGATTATGGTGAGCAGTTCTTC.

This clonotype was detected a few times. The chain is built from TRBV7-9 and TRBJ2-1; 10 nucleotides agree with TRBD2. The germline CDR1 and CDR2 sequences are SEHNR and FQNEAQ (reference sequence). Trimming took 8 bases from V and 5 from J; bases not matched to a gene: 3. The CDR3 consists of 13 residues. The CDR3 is CASWTSGHNEQFF. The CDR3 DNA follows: TGTGCCAGCTGGACTAGCGGTCACAATGAGCAGTTCTTC.

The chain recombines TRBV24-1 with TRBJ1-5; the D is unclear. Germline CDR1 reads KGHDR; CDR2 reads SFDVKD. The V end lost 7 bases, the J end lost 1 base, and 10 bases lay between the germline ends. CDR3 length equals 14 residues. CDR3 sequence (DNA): TGTGCCACCAGCTCCGGTGGAAGCAATCAGCCCCAGCATTTT. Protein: CATSSGGSNQPQHF.

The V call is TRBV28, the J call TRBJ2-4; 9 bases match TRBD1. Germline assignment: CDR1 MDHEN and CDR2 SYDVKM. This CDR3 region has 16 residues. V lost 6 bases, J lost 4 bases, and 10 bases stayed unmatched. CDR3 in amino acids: CASSPPRDRAKNIQYF. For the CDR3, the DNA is TGTGCCAGCAGCCCTCCTCGGGACAGGGCTAAAAACATTCAGTACTTC.

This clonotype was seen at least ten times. Here the CDR3 reads CSVSDGSYNEQFF. The CDR3 nucleotides are TGCAGCGTTTCGGACGGTTCCTACAATGAGCAGTTCTTC. The chain employs TRBV29-1 and TRBJ2-1; D call uncertain. The CDR3 extends over 13 amino acids. V lost 5 bases and J lost 1, with 9 bases in between. The germline V gene has CDR1 SQVTM and CDR2 ANQGSEA.

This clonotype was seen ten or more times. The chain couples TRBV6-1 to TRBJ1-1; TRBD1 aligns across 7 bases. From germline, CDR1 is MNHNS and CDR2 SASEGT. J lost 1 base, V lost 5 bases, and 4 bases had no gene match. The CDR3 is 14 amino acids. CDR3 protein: CASSRTGQNTEAFF. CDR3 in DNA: TGTGCCAGCAGTCGGACAGGTCAGAACACTGAAGCTTTCTTT.

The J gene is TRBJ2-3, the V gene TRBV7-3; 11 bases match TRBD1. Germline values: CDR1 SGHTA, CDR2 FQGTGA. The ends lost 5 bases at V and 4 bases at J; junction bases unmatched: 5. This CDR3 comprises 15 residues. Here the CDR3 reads CASSGTGGGADTQYF. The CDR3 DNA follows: TGTGCCAGCAGCGGGACAGGGGGAGGAGCAGATACGCAGTATTTT.

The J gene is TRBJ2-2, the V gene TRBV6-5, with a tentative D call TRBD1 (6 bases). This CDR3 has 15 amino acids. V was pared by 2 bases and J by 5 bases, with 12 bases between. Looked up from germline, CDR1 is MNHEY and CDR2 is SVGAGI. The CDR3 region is CASSYDRSRTGELFF. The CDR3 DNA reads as TGTGCCAGCAGTTACGACAGGTCGAGGACCGGGGAGCTGTTTTTT.

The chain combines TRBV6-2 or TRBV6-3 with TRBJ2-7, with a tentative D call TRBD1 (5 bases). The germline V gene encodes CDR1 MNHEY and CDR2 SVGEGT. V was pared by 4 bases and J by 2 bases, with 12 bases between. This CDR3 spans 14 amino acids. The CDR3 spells CASSSMTETYEQYF. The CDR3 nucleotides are TGTGCCAGCAGTTCGATGACAGAAACCTACGAGCAGTACTTC.